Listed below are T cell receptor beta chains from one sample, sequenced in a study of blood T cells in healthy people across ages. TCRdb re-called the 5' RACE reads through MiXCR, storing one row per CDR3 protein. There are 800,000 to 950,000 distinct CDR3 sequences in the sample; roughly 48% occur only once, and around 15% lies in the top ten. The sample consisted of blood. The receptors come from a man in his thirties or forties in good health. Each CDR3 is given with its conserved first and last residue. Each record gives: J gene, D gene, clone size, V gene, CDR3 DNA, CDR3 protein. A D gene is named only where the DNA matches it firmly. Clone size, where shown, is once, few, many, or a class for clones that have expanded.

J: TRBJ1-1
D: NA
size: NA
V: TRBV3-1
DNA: TGTGCCAGCAGCCAGGCGAGCGAAGCTTTCTTT
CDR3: CASSQASEAFF

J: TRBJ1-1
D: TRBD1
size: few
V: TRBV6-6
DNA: TGTGCCAGCAGTTACCCAGGGGGTGGGAACACTGAAGCTTTCTTT
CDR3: CASSYPGGGNTEAFF

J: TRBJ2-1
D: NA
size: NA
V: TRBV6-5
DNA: TGTGCCACAGGACCTTTTCTAAGCTCCTACAATGAGCAGTTCTTC
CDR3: CATGPFLSSYNEQFF

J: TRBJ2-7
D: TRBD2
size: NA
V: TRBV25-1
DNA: TGTGCCAGCAGTAACGCCGGGACTAGTGGCGAGCAGTACTTC
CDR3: CASSNAGTSGEQYF

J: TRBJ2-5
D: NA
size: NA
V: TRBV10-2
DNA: TGCGCCAGCAGTGAGAGTGGGGACTTACAAGAGACCCAGTACTTC
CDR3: CASSESGDLQETQYF

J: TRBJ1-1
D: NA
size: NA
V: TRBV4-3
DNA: TGCGCCAGCAGCCAAGATATCTTTTCGGGGTTGGCAGGTCGTGATGACACTGAAGCTTTCTTT
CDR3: CASSQDIFSGLAGRDDTEAFF

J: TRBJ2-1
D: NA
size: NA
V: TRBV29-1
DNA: TGCAGCGTTGAAGATCGCCTAGGCTTGAACAATGAGCAGTTCTTC
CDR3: CSVEDRLGLNNEQFF

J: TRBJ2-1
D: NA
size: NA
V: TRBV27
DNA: TGTGCCAGCAGTTTATTCCGACAGTCCTACGAGCAGTTCTTC
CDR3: CASSLFRQSYEQFF

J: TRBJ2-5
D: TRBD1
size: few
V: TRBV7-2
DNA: TGTGCCAGCAGCCCCGGGACAGGGGGGTACCAAGAGACCCAGTACTTC
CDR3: CASSPGTGGYQETQYF

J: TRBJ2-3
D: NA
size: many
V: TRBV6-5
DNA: TGTGCCAGCAGTGACTCCATTTTGCCTTCCGATACGCAGTATTTT
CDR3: CASSDSILPSDTQYF

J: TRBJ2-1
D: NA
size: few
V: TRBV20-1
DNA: TGCAGTGCTAGTAAGATGGCGGGGACGCAGCAAGAGCAGTTCTTC
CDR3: CSASKMAGTQQEQFF

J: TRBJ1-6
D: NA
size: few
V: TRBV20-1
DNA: TGCAGTGCTGGGGGCAGGGACCTACGTTCACCCCTCCACTTT
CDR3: CSAGGRDLRSPLHF

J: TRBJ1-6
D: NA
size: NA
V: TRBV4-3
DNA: TGCGCCAGCAGCCAAGATTTCACAGGACCGAGCTCCTATAATTCACCCCTCCACTTT
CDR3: CASSQDFTGPSSYNSPLHF

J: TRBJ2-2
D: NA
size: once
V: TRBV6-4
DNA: TGTGCCAGCAGTGAAGGGGGGGAGCTGTTTTTT
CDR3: CASSEGGELFF

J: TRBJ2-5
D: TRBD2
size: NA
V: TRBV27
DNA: TGTGCCAGCAGTCCCGGGACTAGTAGGGCCCAGTACTTC
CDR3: CASSPGTSRAQYF

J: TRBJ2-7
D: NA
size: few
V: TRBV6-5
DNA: TGTGCCAGCAGTAGGGACGATTCACGGCCGAGCGAGCAGTACTTC
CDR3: CASSRDDSRPSEQYF

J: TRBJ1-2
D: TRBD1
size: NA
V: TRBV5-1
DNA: TGCGCCAGCAGCCACGGGACAGGGGGCCGGGACTATGGCTTCACCTTC
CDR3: CASSHGTGGRDYGFTF

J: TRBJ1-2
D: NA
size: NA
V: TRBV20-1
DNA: TGCAAAATCCCAGACAGCTACTATGGCTACACCTTC
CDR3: CKIPDSYYGYTF

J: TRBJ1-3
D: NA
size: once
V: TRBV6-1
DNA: TGTGCCAGCAGTGAATATGACAGGAAATTCGTTGGGACGAGGAACACCATATATTTT
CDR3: CASSEYDRKFVGTRNTIYF

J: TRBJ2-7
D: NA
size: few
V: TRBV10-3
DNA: TGTGCCATCAGACCTACGGCCCAGTACTTC
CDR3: CAIRPTAQYF

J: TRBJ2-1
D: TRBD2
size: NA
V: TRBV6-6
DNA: TGTGCCAGCAGTGCCCGACTAGCGGGGGGCAACAATGAGCAGTTCTTC
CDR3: CASSARLAGGNNEQFF

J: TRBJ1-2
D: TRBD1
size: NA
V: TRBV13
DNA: TGTGCCAGCAGAGAAGGGACAGGGGGCCGTAACTATGGCTACACCTTC
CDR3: CASREGTGGRNYGYTF

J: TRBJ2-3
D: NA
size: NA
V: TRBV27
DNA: TGTGCCAGCAGTTTATGGGACCGCGAAGAGGATACGCAGTATTTT
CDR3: CASSLWDREEDTQYF

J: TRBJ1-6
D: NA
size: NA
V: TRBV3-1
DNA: TGTGCCAGCAGCCAAGATGGTCGGGGGTCTGATTCACCCCTCCACTTT
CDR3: CASSQDGRGSDSPLHF

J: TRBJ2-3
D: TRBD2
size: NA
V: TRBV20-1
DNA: TGCAGTGCTAGAGGCGGCGGGGGAAAAGATACGCAGTATTTT
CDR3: CSARGGGGKDTQYF

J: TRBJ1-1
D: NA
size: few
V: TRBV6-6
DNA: TGTGCCAGCAGTTACTCCCCGGGGGAGCAGGGAAACACTGAAGCTTTCTTT
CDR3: CASSYSPGEQGNTEAFF

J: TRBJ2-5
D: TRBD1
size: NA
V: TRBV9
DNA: TGTGCCAACAGCGTGGACAGGGAAGAGACCCAGTACTTC
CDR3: CANSVDREETQYF

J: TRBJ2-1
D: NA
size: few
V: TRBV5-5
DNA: TGTGCCAGCAGCTCTGACATCGGGGGACTCCACCGTAATAAGCAGTTCTTC
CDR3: CASSSDIGGLHRNKQFF

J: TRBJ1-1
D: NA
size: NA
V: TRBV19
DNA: TGTGCCAGTACCATCGACGGTGAAGCTTTCTTT
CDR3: CASTIDGEAFF

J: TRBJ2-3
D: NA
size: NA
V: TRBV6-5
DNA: TGTGCCAGCAGTTACTTAAACAGGGTTCGTAAAGATACGCAGTATTTT
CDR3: CASSYLNRVRKDTQYF

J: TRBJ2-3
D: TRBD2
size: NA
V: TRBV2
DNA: TGTGCCAGCAATGGACTAGCGGGGACAGATACGCAGTATTTT
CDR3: CASNGLAGTDTQYF

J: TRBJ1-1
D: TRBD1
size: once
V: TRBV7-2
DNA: TGTGCCAGCAGCTTCGCAGGACAGGGGCTGAACACTGAAGCTTTCTTT
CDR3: CASSFAGQGLNTEAFF

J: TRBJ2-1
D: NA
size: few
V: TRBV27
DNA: TGTGCCAGCAGTTTTCGATATGAGCAGTTCTTC
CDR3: CASSFRYEQFF

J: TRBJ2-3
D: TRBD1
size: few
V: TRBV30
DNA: TGTGCCTGGACAGGGGGAGACACAGATACGCAGTATTTT
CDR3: CAWTGGDTDTQYF

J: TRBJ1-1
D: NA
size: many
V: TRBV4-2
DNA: TGTGCCAGCAGCCGAAACCAGGTTAACACTGAAGCTTTCTTT
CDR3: CASSRNQVNTEAFF

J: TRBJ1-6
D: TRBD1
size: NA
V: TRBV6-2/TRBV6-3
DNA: TGTGCCAGCAGCATGTTCGGGACAGGCGAAAATTCACCCCTCCACTTT
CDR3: CASSMFGTGENSPLHF

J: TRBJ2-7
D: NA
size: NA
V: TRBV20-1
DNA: TGCAGTGCCGAGCTGCACGAGCAGTACTTC
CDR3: CSAELHEQYF

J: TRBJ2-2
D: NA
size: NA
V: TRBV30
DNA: TGTGCTTCCATGCCCCCAGTGAACACCGGGGAGCTGTTTTTT
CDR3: CASMPPVNTGELFF

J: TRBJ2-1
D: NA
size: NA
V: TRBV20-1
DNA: TGCAGTGCCCCGGACCAGGGCTCCTACAATGAGCAGTTCTTC
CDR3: CSAPDQGSYNEQFF

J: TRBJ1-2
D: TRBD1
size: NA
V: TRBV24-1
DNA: TGTGCCACCAGTGATAGTGGGACAGAATATGGCTACACCTTC
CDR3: CATSDSGTEYGYTF

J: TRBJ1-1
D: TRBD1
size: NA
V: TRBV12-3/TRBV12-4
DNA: TGTGCCAGCACCTTAGGACAGGGTAATGCTGAAGCTTTCTTT
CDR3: CASTLGQGNAEAFF

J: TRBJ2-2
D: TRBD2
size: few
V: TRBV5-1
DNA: TGCGCCAGCAGCTTACTAGCGGGGGAGACCGGGGAGCTGTTTTTT
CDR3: CASSLLAGETGELFF